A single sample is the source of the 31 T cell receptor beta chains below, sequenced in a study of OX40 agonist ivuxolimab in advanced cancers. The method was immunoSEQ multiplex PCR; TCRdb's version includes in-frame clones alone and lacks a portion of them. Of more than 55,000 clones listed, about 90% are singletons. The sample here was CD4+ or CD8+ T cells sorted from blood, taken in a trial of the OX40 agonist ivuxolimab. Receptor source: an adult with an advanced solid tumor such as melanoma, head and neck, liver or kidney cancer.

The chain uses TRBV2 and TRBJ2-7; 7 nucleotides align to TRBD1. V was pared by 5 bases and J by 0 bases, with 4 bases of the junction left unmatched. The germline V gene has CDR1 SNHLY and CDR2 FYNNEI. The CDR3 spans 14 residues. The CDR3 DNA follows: TGTGCCAGCAGTAAGGACAGGTACTCCTACGAGCAGTACTTC. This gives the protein CASSKDRYSYEQYF.

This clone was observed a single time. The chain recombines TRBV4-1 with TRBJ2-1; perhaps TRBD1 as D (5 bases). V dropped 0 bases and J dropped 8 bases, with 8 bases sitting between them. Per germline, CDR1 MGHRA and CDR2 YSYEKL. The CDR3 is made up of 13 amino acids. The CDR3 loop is CASSQDRVDEQFF. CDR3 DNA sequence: TGCGCCAGCAGCCAAGACAGGGTCGATGAGCAGTTCTTC.

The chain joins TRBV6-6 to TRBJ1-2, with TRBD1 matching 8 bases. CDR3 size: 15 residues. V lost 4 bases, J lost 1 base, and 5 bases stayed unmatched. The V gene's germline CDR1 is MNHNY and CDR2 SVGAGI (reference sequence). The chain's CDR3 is CASSSYRGSNYGYTF. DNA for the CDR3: TGTGCCAGCAGTTCTTACAGGGGGAGTAACTATGGCTACACCTTC.

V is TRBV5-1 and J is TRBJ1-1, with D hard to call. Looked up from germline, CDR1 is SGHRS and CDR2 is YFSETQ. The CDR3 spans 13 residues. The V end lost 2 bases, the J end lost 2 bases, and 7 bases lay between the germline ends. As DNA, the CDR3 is TGCGCCAGCAGCTTCATGGTAAACACTGAAGCTTTCTTT. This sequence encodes CASSFMVNTEAFF.

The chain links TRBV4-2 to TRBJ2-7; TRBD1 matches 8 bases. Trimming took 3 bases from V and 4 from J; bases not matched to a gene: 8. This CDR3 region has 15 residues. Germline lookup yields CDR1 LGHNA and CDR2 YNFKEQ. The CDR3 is CASSQGPGQEYEQYF. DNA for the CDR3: TGTGCCAGCAGCCAGGGCCCGGGACAGGAATACGAGCAGTACTTC.

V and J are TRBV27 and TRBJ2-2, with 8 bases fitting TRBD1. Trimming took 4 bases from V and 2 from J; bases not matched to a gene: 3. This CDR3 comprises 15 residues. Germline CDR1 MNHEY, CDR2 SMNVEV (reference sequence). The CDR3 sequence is CASSWGQANTGELFF. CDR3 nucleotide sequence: TGTGCCAGCAGTTGGGGACAGGCAAACACCGGGGAGCTGTTTTTT.

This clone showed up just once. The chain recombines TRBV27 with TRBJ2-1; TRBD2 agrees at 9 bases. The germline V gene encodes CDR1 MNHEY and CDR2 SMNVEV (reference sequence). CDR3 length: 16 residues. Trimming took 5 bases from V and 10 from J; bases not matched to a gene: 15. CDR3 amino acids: CASSTPVLAGAPEQFF. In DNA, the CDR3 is TGTGCCAGCAGTACCCCGGTGTTAGCGGGAGCACCCGAGCAGTTCTTC.

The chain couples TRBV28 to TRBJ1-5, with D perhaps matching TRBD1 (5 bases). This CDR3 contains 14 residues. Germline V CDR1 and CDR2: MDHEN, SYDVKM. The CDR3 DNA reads TGTGAGGCGAGAGGGGCCGGGGCTTGGGAGCCCCAGCATTTT. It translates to CEARGAGAWEPQHF.

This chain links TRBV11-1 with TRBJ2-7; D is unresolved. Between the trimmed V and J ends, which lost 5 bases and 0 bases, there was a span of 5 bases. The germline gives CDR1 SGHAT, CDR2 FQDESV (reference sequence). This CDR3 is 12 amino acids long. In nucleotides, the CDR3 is TGTGCCAGCAGCGCGAACTCCTACGAGCAGTACTTC. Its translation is CASSANSYEQYF.

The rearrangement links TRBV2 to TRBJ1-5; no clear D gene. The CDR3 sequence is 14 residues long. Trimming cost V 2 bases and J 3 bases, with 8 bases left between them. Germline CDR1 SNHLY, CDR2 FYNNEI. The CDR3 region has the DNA TGTGCCAGCAGTGAAAGCTCGTTCAATCAGCCCCAGCATTTT. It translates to CASSESSFNQPQHF.

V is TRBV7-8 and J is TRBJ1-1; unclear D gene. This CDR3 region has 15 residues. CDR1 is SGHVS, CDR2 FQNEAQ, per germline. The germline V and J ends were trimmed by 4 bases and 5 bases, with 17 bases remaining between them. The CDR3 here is CASSSMGRVLTEAFF. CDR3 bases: TGTGCCAGCAGCTCGATGGGGAGGGTTCTTACTGAAGCTTTCTTT.

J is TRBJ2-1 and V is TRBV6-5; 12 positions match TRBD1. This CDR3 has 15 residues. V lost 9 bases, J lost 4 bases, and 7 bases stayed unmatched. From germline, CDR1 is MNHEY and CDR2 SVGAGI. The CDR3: CASVGTGGPYNEQFF. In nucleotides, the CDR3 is TGTGCCAGTGTTGGGACAGGGGGCCCTTACAATGAGCAGTTCTTC.

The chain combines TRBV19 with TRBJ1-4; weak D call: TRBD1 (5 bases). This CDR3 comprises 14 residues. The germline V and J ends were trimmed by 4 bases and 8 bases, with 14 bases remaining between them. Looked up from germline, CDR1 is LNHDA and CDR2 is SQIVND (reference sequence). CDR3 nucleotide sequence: TGTGCCAGTAGTACCCAGGGAACTTCCGAAAAACTGTTTTTT. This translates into CASSTQGTSEKLFF.

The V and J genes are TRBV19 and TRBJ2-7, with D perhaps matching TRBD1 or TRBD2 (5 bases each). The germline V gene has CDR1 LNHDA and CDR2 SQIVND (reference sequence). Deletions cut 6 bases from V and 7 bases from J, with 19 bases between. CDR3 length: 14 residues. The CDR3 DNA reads TGTGCCAGTAGCAACCGGGACGCCGGGAAAGAGCAGTACTTC. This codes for CASSNRDAGKEQYF. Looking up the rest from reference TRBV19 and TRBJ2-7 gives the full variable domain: DGGITQSPKYLFRKEGQNVTLSCEQNLNHDAMYWYRQDPGQGLRLIYYSQIVNDFQKGDIAEGYSVSREKKESFPLTVTSAQKNPTAFYLCASSNRDAGKEQYFGPGTRLTVT.

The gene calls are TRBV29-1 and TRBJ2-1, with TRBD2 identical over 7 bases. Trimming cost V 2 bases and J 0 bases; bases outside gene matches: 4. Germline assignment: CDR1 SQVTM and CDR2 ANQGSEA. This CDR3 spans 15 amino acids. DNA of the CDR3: TGCAGCGTTGAACTCGGCGGGAGCTCCTACAATGAGCAGTTCTTC. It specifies CSVELGGSSYNEQFF.

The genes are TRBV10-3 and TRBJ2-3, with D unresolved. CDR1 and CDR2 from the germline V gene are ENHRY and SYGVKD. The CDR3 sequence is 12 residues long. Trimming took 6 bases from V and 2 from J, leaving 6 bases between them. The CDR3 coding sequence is TGTGCCATCAGGGCCAACACAGATACGCAGTATTTT. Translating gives CAIRANTDTQYF.

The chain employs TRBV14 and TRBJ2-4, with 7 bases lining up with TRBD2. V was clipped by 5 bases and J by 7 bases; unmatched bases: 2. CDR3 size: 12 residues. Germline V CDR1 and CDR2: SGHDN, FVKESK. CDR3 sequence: CASSVLANIQYF. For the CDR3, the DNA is TGTGCCAGCAGCGTACTAGCGAACATTCAGTACTTC.

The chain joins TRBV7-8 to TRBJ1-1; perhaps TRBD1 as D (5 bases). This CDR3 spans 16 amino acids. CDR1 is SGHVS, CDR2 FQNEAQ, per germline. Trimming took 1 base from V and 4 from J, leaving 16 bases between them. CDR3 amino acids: CASSLVVLGAGTEAFF. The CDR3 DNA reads TGTGCCAGCAGCTTAGTAGTGTTAGGGGCCGGCACTGAAGCTTTCTTT.

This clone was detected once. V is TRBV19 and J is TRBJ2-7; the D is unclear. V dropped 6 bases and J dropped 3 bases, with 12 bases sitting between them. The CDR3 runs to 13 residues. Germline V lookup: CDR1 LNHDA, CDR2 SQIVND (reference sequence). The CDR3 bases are TGTGCCAGTAGCCGAACTAACTTCTACGAGCAGTACTTC. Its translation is CASSRTNFYEQYF.

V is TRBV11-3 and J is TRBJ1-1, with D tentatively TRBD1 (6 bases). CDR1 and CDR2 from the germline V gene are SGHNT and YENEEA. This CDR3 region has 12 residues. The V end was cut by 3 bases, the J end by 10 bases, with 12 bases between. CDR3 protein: CASSLGPGAAFF. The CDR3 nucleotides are TGTGCCAGCAGCTTGGGCCCGGGGGCAGCTTTCTTT.

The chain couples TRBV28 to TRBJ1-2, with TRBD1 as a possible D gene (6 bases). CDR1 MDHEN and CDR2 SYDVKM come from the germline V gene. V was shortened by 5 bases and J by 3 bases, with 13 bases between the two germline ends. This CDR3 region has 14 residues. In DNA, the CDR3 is TGTGCCAGCAGTCCCCCTAACAGGGACTATGGCTACACCTTC. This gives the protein CASSPPNRDYGYTF.

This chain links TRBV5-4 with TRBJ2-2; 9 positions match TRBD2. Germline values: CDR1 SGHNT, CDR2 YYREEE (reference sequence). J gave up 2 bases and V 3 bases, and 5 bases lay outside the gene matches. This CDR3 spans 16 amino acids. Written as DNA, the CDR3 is TGTGCCAGCAGCTCTCAGACTAGCGGAAACACCGGGGAGCTGTTTTTT. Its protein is CASSSQTSGNTGELFF.

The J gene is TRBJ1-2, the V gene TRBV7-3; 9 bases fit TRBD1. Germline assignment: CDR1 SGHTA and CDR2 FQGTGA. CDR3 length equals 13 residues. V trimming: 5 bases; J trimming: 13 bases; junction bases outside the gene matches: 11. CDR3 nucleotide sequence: TGTGCCAGCAGCCCGACCGGACAGGGGTCTCTCACCTTC. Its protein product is CASSPTGQGSLTF.

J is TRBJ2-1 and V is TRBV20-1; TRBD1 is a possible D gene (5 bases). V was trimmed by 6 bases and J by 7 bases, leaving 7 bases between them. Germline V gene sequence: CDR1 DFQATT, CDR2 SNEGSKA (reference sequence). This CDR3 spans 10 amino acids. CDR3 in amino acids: CSAQGNEQFF. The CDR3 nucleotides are TGCAGTGCCCAGGGAAATGAGCAGTTCTTC.

This CDR3 reads CASSPRFLHEQFF. CDR3 nucleotide sequence: TGTGCCAGCAGTCCCCGTTTCCTCCATGAGCAGTTCTTC. The rearrangement uses TRBV27 and TRBJ2-1, with D unclear. This CDR3 is built from 13 residues. V was trimmed by 5 bases and J by 8 bases, leaving 13 bases between them. Looked up from germline, CDR1 is MNHEY and CDR2 is SMNVEV (reference sequence).

The CDR3 coding sequence is TGCGCCAGCAGCTTCGGGGGAGGGCGCTCCTACAATGAGCAGTTCTTC. This encodes CASSFGGGRSYNEQFF. This chain connects TRBV5-1 to TRBJ2-1, with 7 bases fitting TRBD2. The CDR3 totals 16 residues. Germline loops: CDR1 SGHRS, CDR2 YFSETQ. J lost 0 bases, V lost 2 bases, and 5 bases had no gene match.

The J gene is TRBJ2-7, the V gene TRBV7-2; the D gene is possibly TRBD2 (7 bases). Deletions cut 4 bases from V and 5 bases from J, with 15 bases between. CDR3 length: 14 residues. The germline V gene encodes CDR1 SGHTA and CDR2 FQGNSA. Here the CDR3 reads CASSSMRGHDEQYF. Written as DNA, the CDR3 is TGTGCCAGCAGCTCGATGCGGGGGCACGACGAGCAGTACTTC.

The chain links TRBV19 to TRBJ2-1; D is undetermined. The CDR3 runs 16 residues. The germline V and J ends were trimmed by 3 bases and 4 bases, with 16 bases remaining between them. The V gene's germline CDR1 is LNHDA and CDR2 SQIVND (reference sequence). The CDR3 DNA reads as TGTGCCAGTAGTATGAGTCTAGTCGTTTGGTACAATGAGCAGTTCTTC. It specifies CASSMSLVVWYNEQFF.

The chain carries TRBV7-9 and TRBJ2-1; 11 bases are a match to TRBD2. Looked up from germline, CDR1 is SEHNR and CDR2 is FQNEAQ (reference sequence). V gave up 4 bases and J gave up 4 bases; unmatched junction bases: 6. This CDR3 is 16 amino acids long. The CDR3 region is CASSWRTSGQYNEQFF. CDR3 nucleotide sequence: TGTGCCAGCAGCTGGAGGACTAGCGGGCAGTACAATGAGCAGTTCTTC.

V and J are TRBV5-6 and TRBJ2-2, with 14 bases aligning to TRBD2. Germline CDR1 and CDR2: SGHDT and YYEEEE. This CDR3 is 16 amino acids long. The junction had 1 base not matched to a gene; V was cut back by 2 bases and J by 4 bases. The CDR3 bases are TGTGCCAGCAGCTTCGGGACTAGCGGGAGCACCGGGGAGCTGTTTTTT. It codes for CASSFGTSGSTGELFF.

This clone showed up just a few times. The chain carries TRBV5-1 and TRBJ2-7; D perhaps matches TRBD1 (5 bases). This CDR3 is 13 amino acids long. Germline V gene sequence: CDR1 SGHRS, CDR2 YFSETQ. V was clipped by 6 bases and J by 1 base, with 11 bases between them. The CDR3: CASTRGGSYEQYF. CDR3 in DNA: TGCGCCAGCACTAGGGGCGGATCCTACGAGCAGTACTTC.